This entry lists 3 T cell receptor beta chains sequenced from one sample in a study of blood T cell repertoires in COVID-19. Measured with immunoSEQ multiplex PCR; TCRdb has only the in-frame clones, and not every one. The sample has approximately 90,000 clones; about 80% are singletons. Sequenced sample: peripheral blood. Receptors were obtained from a woman at least 80 years old with acute or convalescent COVID-19.

The chain uses TRBV19 and TRBJ1-2; D uncertain. The germline CDR1 and CDR2 sequences are LNHDA and SQIVND (reference sequence). The CDR3 sequence is 14 residues long. Trimming left V 3 bases short and J 0 bases short, with 8 bases between. As DNA, the CDR3 is TGTGCCAGTAGTATTAGTTTGCCTAACTATGGCTACACCTTC. Amino acids: CASSISLPNYGYTF.

This clone was counted only a few times. This chain links TRBV10-1 with TRBJ2-3; possibly TRBD2 for D (6 bases). Per the germline V gene, CDR1 is WNHNN and CDR2 is SYGVQD (reference sequence). The V end was cut by 0 bases, the J end by 1 base, with 14 bases between. The CDR3 has 17 residues. DNA for the CDR3: TGCGCCAGCAGTGAGTCGACTCTTGGAGGGCGCACAGATACGCAGTATTTT. Its protein is CASSESTLGGRTDTQYF.

This clone was counted once. The chain carries TRBV2 and TRBJ1-1; D not resolved. V lost 4 bases, J lost 3 bases, and 3 bases lay in between. Germline CDR1 and CDR2: SNHLY and FYNNEI. The CDR3 consists of 11 residues. The DNA of the CDR3 is TGTGCCAGCAGTGCATACACTGAAGCTTTCTTT. Translation: CASSAYTEAFF.